The rows below give T cell receptor beta chains drawn from one sample of a study of response to subunit inactivated influenza vaccine. Each CDR3 protein is one row after TCRdb ran MiXCR on the RT-PCR reads. The sample shows around 320,000 distinct CDR3 sequences, over 20% of them seen only once. The material was PBMCs from blood, obtained less than 22 months after vaccination. The receptor source for this set is a man aged 50 to 75 who received an inactivated influenza vaccine. Both conserved end residues are part of each CDR3. The D gene is left open where the match is weak. Some rows mark clone size as missing; the rest say once, few, many or name a class of expanded clone.

D gene	V gene	clone size	J gene	CDR3 DNA	CDR3 protein
TRBD1	TRBV3-1	-	TRBJ2-1	TGTGCCAGCAGTCCAGACAGGGGGCCCGGTGAGCAGTTCTTC	CASSPDRGPGEQFF
-	TRBV7-9	-	TRBJ2-3	TGTGCCAGCAGCTCTGGGTTGGATACGCAGTATTTT	CASSSGLDTQYF
-	TRBV7-9	many	TRBJ1-2	TGTGCCAGCAGCTCCCCCGTTGGCTACACCTTC	CASSSPVGYTF
TRBD1	TRBV6-2/TRBV6-3	many	TRBJ1-5	TGTGCCAGCAGCCCACCGACAGGGGAGGGAAGCAATCAGCCCCAGCATTTT	CASSPPTGEGSNQPQHF
TRBD2	TRBV7-2	few	TRBJ2-5	TGTGCCAGCAGCTTAAGCGGGGGTCTTATGGGGGAGACCCAGTACTTC	CASSLSGGLMGETQYF
-	TRBV12-3/TRBV12-4	-	TRBJ1-4	TGTGCCAGCAGTAGACATGCAACTAATGAAAAACTGTTTTTT	CASSRHATNEKLFF
-	TRBV27	-	TRBJ2-3	TGTGCCAGCAGTTTAATAGGACAGCTGAACACAGATACGCAGTATTTT	CASSLIGQLNTDTQYF
-	TRBV27	few	TRBJ1-2	TGTGCCAGCTTCCCCGTGGGAGGGGGAGGAAACTATGGCTACACCTTC	CASFPVGGGGNYGYTF
-	TRBV18	-	TRBJ2-7	TGTGCCAGCTCAGTGGATATGGCATTAGCAGGCGAGCAGTACTTC	CASSVDMALAGEQYF
-	TRBV7-9	-	TRBJ2-3	TGTGCCAGCAGCCGGACAGACACAGATACGCAGTATTTT	CASSRTDTDTQYF
TRBD2	TRBV7-9	-	TRBJ2-1	TGTGCCAGCAGCATTCAGCGGGAGCGGCTCAATGAGCAGTTCTTC	CASSIQRERLNEQFF
TRBD1	TRBV19	-	TRBJ1-6	TGTGCCAGTAGTGCCATAGCTGGTATGACAGGGATGCCACCCCTCCACTTT	CASSAIAGMTGMPPLHF
-	TRBV12-3/TRBV12-4	few	TRBJ1-1	TGTGCCAGCAGTGAGGGATTTCAAGCTTTCTTT	CASSEGFQAFF
-	TRBV25-1	few	TRBJ1-5	TGTGCCAGCAGTCCTGGGCAGGGTAGGGTGGATCAGCCCCAGCATTTT	CASSPGQGRVDQPQHF
-	TRBV2	-	TRBJ1-5	TGTGCCAGCAGCGATGCGGGGGGGGTTAATCAGCCCCAGCATTTT	CASSDAGGVNQPQHF
-	TRBV28	-	TRBJ1-1	TGTGCCAGCAGTTTCCCCCACGGTAGACACACTGAAGCTTTCTTT	CASSFPHGRHTEAFF
-	TRBV29-1	-	TRBJ2-7	TGCAGCGTTGACACCGGCCGCGGAGCCGCCTACGAGCAGTACTTC	CSVDTGRGAAYEQYF
TRBD2	TRBV20-1	many	TRBJ2-3	TGCAGTGCCCAACCTAGCGGGGACACAGATACGCAGTATTTT	CSAQPSGDTDTQYF
-	TRBV12-3/TRBV12-4	few	TRBJ1-6	TGTGCCAGCAGTATTAGTGTATACCATTCACCCCTCCACTTT	CASSISVYHSPLHF
TRBD2	TRBV12-3/TRBV12-4	few	TRBJ2-1	TGTGCCAGCAGCCCCGCTAGCGGGGAATACAATGAGCAGTTCTTC	CASSPASGEYNEQFF
-	TRBV5-5	-	TRBJ1-2	TGTGCCAGCAGCTTGGACGGCGGCTATGGCTACACCTTC	CASSLDGGYGYTF
TRBD1	TRBV7-9	-	TRBJ2-1	TGTGCCAGCAGCTCTTGGGGACAGGGATCAAACAATGAGCAGTTCTTC	CASSSWGQGSNNEQFF
TRBD1	TRBV5-1	-	TRBJ1-1	TGCGCCAGCAGCTCTAGTCAGGGGGCTAGGGTCACTGAAGCTTTCTTT	CASSSSQGARVTEAFF
-	TRBV7-2	few	TRBJ1-4	TGTGCCAGCAGCCCAGGGACGGGTGCAACTAATGAAAAACTGTTTTTT	CASSPGTGATNEKLFF
-	TRBV7-2	few	TRBJ1-2	TGTGCCAGCAGCTCCTACTCCGGGACAAACTATGGCTACACCTTC	CASSSYSGTNYGYTF
-	TRBV20-1	-	TRBJ1-5	TGCAGTGCTAGCAGACATGGGAGCAATCAGCCCCAGCATTTT	CSASRHGSNQPQHF
-	TRBV12-3/TRBV12-4	-	TRBJ1-6	TGTGCCAGCAGGGGAGGGATTAATTCACCCCTCCACTTT	CASRGGINSPLHF
TRBD1	TRBV3-1	many	TRBJ1-5	TGTGCCAGCAGCCAATCCGGGACAGATAGCAATCAGCCCCAGCATTTT	CASSQSGTDSNQPQHF
-	TRBV10-3	many	TRBJ1-1	TGTGCCATCCGGGCTTCAGGGAGGTGGGATGAAGCTTTCTTT	CAIRASGRWDEAFF
-	TRBV2	-	TRBJ2-1	TGTGCCACGACGGGTTACAATGAGCAGTTCTTC	CATTGYNEQFF
TRBD1	TRBV6-5	few	TRBJ1-2	TGTGCCAGCAGTTACCCCACCGGGACAGCCTATGGCTACACCTTC	CASSYPTGTAYGYTF
-	TRBV5-1	-	TRBJ2-2	TGCGCCAGCAGCTTCGTGACCACGAACACCGGGGAGCTGTTTTTT	CASSFVTTNTGELFF
TRBD1	TRBV29-1	-	TRBJ1-1	TGCAGCGTTGCGGACAGGGGTATGACTGAAGCTTTCTTT	CSVADRGMTEAFF
-	TRBV28	few	TRBJ1-5	TGTGCCAGCAGTTTATCAGGGCCCAGACAGCCCCAGCATTTT	CASSLSGPRQPQHF
-	TRBV5-1	-	TRBJ2-7	TGCGCCAGCACCCCGGGACTCATTAACTCCTACGAGCAGTACTTC	CASTPGLINSYEQYF
TRBD1	TRBV5-1	-	TRBJ1-2	TGCGCCAGCAGCCGGTCCGGGACAGGGGGCTCCTATGGCTACACCTTC	CASSRSGTGGSYGYTF
TRBD2	TRBV20-1	few	TRBJ2-7	TGCAGTGCTAGAGAGCCGAAGCTAGCGGCCTACGAGCAGTACTTC	CSAREPKLAAYEQYF
-	TRBV6-1	few	TRBJ1-4	TGTGCCAGCAGGAGGACAGTGAATGAAAAACTGTTTTTT	CASRRTVNEKLFF
-	TRBV6-1	few	TRBJ1-3	TGTGCCAGCAGAGAACAGTCATTTGGCTCTGGAAACACCATATATTTT	CASREQSFGSGNTIYF
-	TRBV30	many	TRBJ1-5	TGTGCCTGGAGTGTACATGGGGTCGGGTATCAGCCCCAGCATTTT	CAWSVHGVGYQPQHF
TRBD1	TRBV13	few	TRBJ2-5	TGTGCCAGCAGCGCCGGGACAGGGGAAGAGACCCAGTACTTC	CASSAGTGEETQYF
-	TRBV4-1	-	TRBJ2-3	TGCGCCAGCAGCCAAGATAGTCAGCGAAATACGCAGTATTTT	CASSQDSQRNTQYF
TRBD1	TRBV27	many	TRBJ1-2	TGTGCCAGCAGTTTCATACAGGGGGCTGGTGGCTACACCTTC	CASSFIQGAGGYTF
TRBD1	TRBV28	-	TRBJ2-5	TGTGCCAGCACCACAGGAACAGGGGTGGAGGAGACCCAGTACTTC	CASTTGTGVEETQYF
-	TRBV18	-	TRBJ2-2	TGTGCCAGCTCACCACAAGGGCCGAACACCGGGGAGCTGTTTTTT	CASSPQGPNTGELFF
-	TRBV11-2	few	TRBJ1-5	TGTGCCAGCAGCTTGAACAGGGCGGGGCAGCCCCAGCATTTT	CASSLNRAGQPQHF
-	TRBV15	many	TRBJ1-6	TGTGCCACCAGCAGAGATCCACAGGGAGGATCACCCCTCCACTTT	CATSRDPQGGSPLHF
TRBD2	TRBV18	-	TRBJ2-1	TGTGCCAGCTCGGGAGGGACCGACAATGAGCAGTTCTTC	CASSGGTDNEQFF